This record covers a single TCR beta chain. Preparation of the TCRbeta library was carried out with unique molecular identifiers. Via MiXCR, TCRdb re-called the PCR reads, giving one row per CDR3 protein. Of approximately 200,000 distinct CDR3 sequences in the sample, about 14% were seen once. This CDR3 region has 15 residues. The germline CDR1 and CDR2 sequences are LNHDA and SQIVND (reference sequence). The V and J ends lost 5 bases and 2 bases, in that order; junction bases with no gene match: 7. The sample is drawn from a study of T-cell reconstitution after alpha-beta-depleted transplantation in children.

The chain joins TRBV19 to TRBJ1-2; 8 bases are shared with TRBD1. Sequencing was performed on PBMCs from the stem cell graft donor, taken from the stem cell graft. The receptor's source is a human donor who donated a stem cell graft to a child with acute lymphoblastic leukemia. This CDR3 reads CASSSPRTGNYGYTF. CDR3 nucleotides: TGTGCCAGTAGTTCGCCCCGGACAGGGAACTATGGCTACACCTTC.